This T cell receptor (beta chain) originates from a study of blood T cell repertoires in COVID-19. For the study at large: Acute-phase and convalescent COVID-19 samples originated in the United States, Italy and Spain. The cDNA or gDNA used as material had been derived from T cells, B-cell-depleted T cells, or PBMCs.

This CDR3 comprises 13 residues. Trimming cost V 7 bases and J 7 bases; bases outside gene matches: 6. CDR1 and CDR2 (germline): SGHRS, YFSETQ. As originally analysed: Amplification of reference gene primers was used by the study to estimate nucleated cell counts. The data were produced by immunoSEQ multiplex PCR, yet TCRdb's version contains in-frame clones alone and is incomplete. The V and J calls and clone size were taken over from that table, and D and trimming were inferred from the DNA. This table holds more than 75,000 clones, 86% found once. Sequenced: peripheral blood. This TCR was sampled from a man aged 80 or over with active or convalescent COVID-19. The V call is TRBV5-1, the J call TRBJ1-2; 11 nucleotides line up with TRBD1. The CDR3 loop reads CASSGQGDGGYTF. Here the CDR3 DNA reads TGCGCCAGCTCGGGACAGGGGGATGGTGGCTACACCTTC.